Here is one TCR beta chain with its context. This sample was included in a study of T-cell reconstitution after alpha-beta-depleted transplantation in children. The TCRbeta library incorporated unique molecular identifiers. MiXCR, run by TCRdb on the PCR reads, gives a single entry per CDR3 protein. The data show a few hundred thousand distinct CDR3 sequences, around 17% seen once. Germline trimming cut 1 base from V and 3 bases from J; bases unmatched to any gene: 6. The CDR3 runs 17 residues. This material consisted of PBMCs from the stem cell graft donor, taken from the stem cell graft. The receptor's source is a human donor who donated a stem cell graft to a child with acute lymphoblastic leukemia. The rearrangement links TRBV12-3 or TRBV12-4 to TRBJ2-1, with 10 bases fitting TRBD1. CDR3 protein: CASSLGNRDRGYNEQFF. For the CDR3, the DNA is TGTGCCAGCAGTTTAGGAAACCGGGACAGGGGCTACAATGAGCAGTTCTTC.